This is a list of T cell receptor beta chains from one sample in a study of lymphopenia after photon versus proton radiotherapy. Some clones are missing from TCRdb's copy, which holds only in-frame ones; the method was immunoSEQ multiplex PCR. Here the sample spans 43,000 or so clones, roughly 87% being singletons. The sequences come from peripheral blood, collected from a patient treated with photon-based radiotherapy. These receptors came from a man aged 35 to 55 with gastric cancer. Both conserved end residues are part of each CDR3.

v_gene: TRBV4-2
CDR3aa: CASSSRTDYGYTF

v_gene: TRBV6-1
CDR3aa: CASSERSAGANVLTF

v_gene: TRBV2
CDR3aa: CASNGGIGGYTF

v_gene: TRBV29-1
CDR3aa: CSVEDPWVHEQYF

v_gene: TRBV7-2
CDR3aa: CASSPLPGQGRNEQFF

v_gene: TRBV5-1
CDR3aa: CASSLVGGPGSAGELFF

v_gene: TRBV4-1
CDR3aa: CASSQTGGGGYTF

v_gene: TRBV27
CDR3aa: CASGKGQGTQPQHF

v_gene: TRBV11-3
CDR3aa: CASSLGGSQETQYF

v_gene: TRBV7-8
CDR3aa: CASSFRSSGGSGNTQYF

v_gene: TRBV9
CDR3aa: CASSRTDIYGNTIYF

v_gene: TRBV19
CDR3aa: CASSSRVRQPQHF

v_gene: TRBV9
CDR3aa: CASSEGLGTEAFF

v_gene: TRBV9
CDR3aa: CASSPRTGMNLNYGYTF

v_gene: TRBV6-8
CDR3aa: CASSYQATARYEQYF

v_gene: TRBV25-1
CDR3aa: CASSGTGYYGYTF

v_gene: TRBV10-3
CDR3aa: CATRRDATSNYGYTF

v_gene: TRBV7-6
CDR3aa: CASSSEPEDTQYF

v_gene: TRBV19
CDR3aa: CASSPSRDTQYF

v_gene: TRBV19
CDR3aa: CASKVGTGNTEAFF

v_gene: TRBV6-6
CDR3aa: CASRPPGSGGYEQYF

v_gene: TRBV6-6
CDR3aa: CASSSGNGGSKNIQYF

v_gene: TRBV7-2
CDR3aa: CASSMTGTVGNTQYF

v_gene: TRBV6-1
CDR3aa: CASSETRLDGYTF

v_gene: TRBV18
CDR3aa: CASSPGLQDSGYTF

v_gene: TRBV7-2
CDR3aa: CASSLVWTDTQYF